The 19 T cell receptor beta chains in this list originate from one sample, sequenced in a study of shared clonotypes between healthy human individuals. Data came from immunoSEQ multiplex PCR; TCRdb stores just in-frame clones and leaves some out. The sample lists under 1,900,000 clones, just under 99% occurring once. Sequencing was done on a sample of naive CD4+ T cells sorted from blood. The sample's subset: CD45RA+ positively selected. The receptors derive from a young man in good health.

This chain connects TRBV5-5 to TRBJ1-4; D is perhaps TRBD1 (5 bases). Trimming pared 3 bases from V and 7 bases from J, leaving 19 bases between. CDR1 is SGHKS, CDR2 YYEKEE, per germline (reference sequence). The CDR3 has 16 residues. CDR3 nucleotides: TGTGCCAGCAGCTGGCGGGGGATGGGAGGTGTTGAAAAACTGTTTTTT. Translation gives CASSWRGMGGVEKLFF. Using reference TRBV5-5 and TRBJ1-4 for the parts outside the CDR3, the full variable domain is DAGVTQSPTHLIKTRGQQVTLRCSPISGHKSVSWYQQVLGQGPQFIFQYYEKEERGRGNFPDRFSARQFPNYSSELNVNALLLGDSALYLCASSWRGMGGVEKLFFGSGTQLSVL.

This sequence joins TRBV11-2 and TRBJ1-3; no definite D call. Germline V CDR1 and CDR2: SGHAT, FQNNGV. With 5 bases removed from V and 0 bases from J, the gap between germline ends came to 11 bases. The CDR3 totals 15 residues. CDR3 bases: TGTGCCAGCAGCCAGGACGGAGACTCTGGAAACACCATATATTTT. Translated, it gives CASSQDGDSGNTIYF.

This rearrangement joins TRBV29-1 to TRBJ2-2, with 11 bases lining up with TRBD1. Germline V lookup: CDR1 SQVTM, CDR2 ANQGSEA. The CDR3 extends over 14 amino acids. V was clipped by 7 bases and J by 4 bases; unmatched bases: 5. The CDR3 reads CSAGGTGGTGELFF. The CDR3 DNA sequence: TGCAGCGCAGGCGGGACAGGGGGCACCGGGGAGCTGTTTTTT.

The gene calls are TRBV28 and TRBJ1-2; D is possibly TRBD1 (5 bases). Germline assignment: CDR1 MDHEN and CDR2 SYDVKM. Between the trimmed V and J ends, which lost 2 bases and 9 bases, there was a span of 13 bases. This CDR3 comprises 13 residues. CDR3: CASSLGGKLSYTF. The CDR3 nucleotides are TGTGCCAGCAGTTTAGGGGGAAAATTGAGCTACACCTTC.

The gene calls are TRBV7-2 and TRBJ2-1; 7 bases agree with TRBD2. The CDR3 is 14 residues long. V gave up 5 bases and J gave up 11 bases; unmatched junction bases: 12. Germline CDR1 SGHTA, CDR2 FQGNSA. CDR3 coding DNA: TGTGCCAGCAGCCCTAGCGAGGGGAGGGGAAAGCAGTTCTTC. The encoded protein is CASSPSEGRGKQFF.

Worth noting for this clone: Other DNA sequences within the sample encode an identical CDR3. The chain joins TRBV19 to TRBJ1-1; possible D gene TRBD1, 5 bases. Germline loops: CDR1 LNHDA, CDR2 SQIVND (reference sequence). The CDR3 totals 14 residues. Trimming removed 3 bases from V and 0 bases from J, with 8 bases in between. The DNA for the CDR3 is TGTGCCAGTAGTATTGAGGGGATGAACACTGAAGCTTTCTTT. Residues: CASSIEGMNTEAFF. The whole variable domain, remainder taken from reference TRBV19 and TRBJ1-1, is DGGITQSPKYLFRKEGQNVTLSCEQNLNHDAMYWYRQDPGQGLRLIYYSQIVNDFQKGDIAEGYSVSREKKESFPLTVTSAQKNPTAFYLCASSIEGMNTEAFFGQGTRLTVV.

This chain's CDR3 is CAWRVTGSGNTIYF. Here the CDR3 DNA reads TGTGCCTGGAGGGTAACAGGGTCTGGAAACACCATATATTTT. The V gene is TRBV30, the J gene TRBJ1-3; tentatively, D is TRBD1 (6 bases). Germline loops: CDR1 GTSNPN, CDR2 SVGIG (reference sequence). The CDR3 extends over 14 amino acids. The ends were cut back, 3 bases at V and 1 base at J, with 10 bases in the middle.

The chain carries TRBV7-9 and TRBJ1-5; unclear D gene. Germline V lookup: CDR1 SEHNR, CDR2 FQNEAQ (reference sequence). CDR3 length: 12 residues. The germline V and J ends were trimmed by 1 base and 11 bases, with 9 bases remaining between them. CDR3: CASSLDWAAQHF. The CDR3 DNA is TGTGCCAGCAGCTTAGATTGGGCGGCCCAGCATTTT. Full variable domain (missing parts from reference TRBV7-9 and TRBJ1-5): DTGVSQNPRHKITKRGQNVTFRCDPISEHNRLYWYRQTLGQGPEFLTYFQNEAQLEKSRLLSDRFSAERPKGSFSTLEIQRTEQGDSAMYLCASSLDWAAQHFGDGTRLSIL.

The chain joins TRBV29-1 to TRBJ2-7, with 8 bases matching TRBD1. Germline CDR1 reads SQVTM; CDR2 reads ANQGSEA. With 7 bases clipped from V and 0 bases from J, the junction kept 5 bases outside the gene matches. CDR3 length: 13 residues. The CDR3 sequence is CSARQGSSYEQYF. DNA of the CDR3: TGCAGCGCCCGACAGGGGTCCTCCTACGAGCAGTACTTC.

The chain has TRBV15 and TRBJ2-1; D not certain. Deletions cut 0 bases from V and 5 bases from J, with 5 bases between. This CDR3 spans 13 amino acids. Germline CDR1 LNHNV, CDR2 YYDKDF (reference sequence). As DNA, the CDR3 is TGTGCCACCAGCAGAGATCCGGACAATGAGCAGTTCTTC. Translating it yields CATSRDPDNEQFF.

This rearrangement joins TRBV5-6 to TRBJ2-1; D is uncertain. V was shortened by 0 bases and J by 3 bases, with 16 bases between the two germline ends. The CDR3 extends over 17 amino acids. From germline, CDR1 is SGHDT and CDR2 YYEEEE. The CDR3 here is CASSLGFVITNYNEQFF. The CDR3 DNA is TGTGCCAGCAGCTTGGGGTTCGTCATCACCAACTACAATGAGCAGTTCTTC.

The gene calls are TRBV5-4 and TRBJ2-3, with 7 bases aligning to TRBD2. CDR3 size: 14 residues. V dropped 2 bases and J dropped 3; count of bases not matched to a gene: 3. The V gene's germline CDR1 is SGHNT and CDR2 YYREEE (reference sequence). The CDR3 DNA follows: TGTGCCAGCAGCTTTGGACTAGAGACAGATACGCAGTATTTT. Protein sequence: CASSFGLETDTQYF.

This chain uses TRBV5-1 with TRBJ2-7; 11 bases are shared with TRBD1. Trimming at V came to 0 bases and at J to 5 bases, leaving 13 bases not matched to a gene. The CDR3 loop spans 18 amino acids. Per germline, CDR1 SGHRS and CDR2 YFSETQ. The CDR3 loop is CASSLGVFAGTGGDEQYF. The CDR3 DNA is TGCGCCAGCAGCTTGGGAGTTTTTGCGGGGACAGGGGGTGACGAGCAGTACTTC.

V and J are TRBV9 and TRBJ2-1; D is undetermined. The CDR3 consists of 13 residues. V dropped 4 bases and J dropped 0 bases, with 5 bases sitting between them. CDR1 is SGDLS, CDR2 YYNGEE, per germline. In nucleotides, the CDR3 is TGTGCCAGCAGCCCCCCCTCCTACAATGAGCAGTTCTTC. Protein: CASSPPSYNEQFF.

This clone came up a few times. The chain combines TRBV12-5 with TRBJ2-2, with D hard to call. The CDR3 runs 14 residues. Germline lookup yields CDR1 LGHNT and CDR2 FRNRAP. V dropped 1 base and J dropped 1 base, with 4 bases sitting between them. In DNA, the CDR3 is TGTGCTAGTGGTTTGGGTAGGAACACCGGGGAGCTGTTTTTT. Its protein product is CASGLGRNTGELFF.

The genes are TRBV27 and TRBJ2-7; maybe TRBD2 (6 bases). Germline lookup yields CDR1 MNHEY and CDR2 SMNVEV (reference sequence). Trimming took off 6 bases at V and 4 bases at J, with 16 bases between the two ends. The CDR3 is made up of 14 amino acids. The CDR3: CASSLSLGRYEQYF. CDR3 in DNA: TGTGCCAGCAGCTTGTCTTTAGGGAGGTACGAGCAGTACTTC.

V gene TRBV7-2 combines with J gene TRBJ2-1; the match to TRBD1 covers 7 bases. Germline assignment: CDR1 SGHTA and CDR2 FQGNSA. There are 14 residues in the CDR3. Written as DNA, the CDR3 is TGTGCAGAAGGGGGCTCCACGTCCTACAATGAGCAGTTCTTC. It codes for CAEGGSTSYNEQFF. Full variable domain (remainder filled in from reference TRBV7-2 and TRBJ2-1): GAGVSQSPSNKVTEKGKDVELRCDPISGHTALYWYRQSLGQGLEFLIYFQGNSAPDKSGLPSDRFSAERTGGSVSTLTIQRTQQEDSAVYLCAEGGSTSYNEQFFGPGTRLTVL.

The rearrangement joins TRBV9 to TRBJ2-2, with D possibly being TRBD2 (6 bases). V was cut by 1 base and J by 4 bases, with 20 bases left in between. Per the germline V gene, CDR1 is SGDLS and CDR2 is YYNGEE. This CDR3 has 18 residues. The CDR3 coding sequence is TGTGCCAGCAGCGTACCCATCTCGGGCGGGAAGGGCACCGGGGAGCTGTTTTTT. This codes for CASSVPISGGKGTGELFF.

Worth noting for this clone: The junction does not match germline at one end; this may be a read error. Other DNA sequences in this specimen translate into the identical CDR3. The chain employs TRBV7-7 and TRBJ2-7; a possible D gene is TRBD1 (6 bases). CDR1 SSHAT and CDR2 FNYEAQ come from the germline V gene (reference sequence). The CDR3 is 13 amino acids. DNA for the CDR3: TGTGCTAGCAGCAGGGGACAAACCTACGAGCAGTACTTC. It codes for CASSRGQTYEQYF.